The entry below gives a single TCR beta chain sequence along with its context. The antigen is not known. Sequencing used immunoSEQ multiplex PCR; TCRdb keeps in-frame clones, though not all of them. The sample has about 2.4 million clones; under 95% are singletons. CDR1 and CDR2 (germline): LGHNA, YSLEER. The junction had 11 bases not matched to a gene; V was cut back by 1 base and J by 4 bases. The CDR3 has 17 amino acids. The source of the sample is a study of shared clonotypes between healthy human individuals. Overall study results and limits: Blood was the sole source, and tissue repertoires probably differ. Generally, estimated richness proved larger in naive subsets than it did in memory subsets. Despite large depth, rarefaction showed incomplete sorted-subset sequencing. Among a handful of donors, about 4.6% of naive CD4 clonotypes were found in common.

What was sequenced was naive CD4+ T cells from PBMCs. The sample's subset: CD45RA+ positively selected. This chain links TRBV4-3 with TRBJ1-2; 8 bases line up with TRBD1. The receptor comes from a man between 18 and 29 years old in good health. Some clones in this sample may be carry-over from other donors' samples. This CDR3 is CASSQVLGTGEFYGYTF. CDR3 in DNA: TGCGCCAGCAGCCAAGTCCTAGGGACAGGCGAATTCTATGGCTACACCTTC.